One sample yielded the 32 T cell receptor beta chains listed below, sequenced in a study of cytotoxic CD8 clonotypes in ibrutinib-treated CLL. Generated by immunoSEQ multiplex PCR, the TCRdb table keeps only in-frame clones and is missing some. This table has tens of thousands of clones, roughly 50% appearing once. Sequencing used PBMCs, obtained after 24 months of ibrutinib treatment. The origin of the receptors is a human donor with chronic lymphocytic leukemia.

The V gene is TRBV6-5, the J gene TRBJ1-6, with a tentative D call TRBD1 (6 bases). V lost 7 bases and J 6 bases, leaving 13 bases between the germline ends. The CDR3 length is 14 residues. Germline V gene lookup returns CDR1 MNHEY and CDR2 SVGAGI. As DNA, the CDR3 is TGTGCCAGCAATAGAGACAGGTTTAATTCACCCCTCCACTTT. Its translation: CASNRDRFNSPLHF.

This clone was observed a handful of times. The V gene is TRBV5-1, the J gene TRBJ1-2, with D perhaps TRBD1 (6 bases). Between the trimmed V and J ends, which lost 4 bases and 2 bases, there was a span of 9 bases. From germline, CDR1 is SGHRS and CDR2 YFSETQ. The CDR3 extends over 13 amino acids. Written as DNA, the CDR3 is TGCGCCAGCAGCCCAGGGGTCAACTATGGCTACACCTTC. Translated: CASSPGVNYGYTF.

By sample fraction, this clone is medium-sized. The gene calls are TRBV2 and TRBJ1-6; D ambiguous. This CDR3 is built from 11 residues. V shed 8 bases and J shed 6 bases, with 5 bases lying between them. In germline, CDR1 is SNHLY, CDR2 FYNNEI. CDR3 bases: TGTGCCAGCGGCGGTAATTCACCCCTCCACTTT. This codes for CASGGNSPLHF.

This rearrangement joins TRBV5-4 to TRBJ1-4, with 7 positions matching TRBD1. The V gene's germline CDR1 is SGHNT and CDR2 YYREEE (reference sequence). Germline trimming cut 4 bases from V and 7 bases from J; bases unmatched to any gene: 10. The CDR3 covers 15 residues. For the CDR3, the DNA is TGTGCCAGCAGCAAAAAGGACAGGCATCCTGAAAAACTGTTTTTT. Amino acids: CASSKKDRHPEKLFF.

The sample holds a few counts of this clone. This sequence joins TRBV28 and TRBJ2-1, with 7 bases aligning to TRBD1. CDR1 is MDHEN and CDR2 is SYDVKM in the germline V gene. This CDR3 has 13 residues. The ends lost 7 bases at V and 9 bases at J; junction bases unmatched: 9. The CDR3 protein is CASKRGPVFEQFF. The CDR3 nucleotides read TGTGCCAGCAAGAGGGGGCCGGTATTTGAGCAGTTCTTC.

The chain couples TRBV6-1 to TRBJ2-1, with D perhaps TRBD2 (5 bases). This CDR3 has 12 residues. Germline values: CDR1 MNHNS, CDR2 SASEGT. Trimming pared 8 bases from V and 7 bases from J, leaving 12 bases between. DNA of the CDR3: TGTGCCAGCTGGTCGGGCGGGAATGAGCAGTTCTTC. It is translated as CASWSGGNEQFF.

This CDR3 reads CASSLGASGRGEQFF. DNA for the CDR3: TGTGCCAGCAGCTTAGGAGCTAGCGGGAGGGGCGAGCAGTTCTTC. The V and J genes are TRBV7-2 and TRBJ2-1; TRBD2 aligns across 12 bases. Germline V CDR1 and CDR2: SGHTA, FQGNSA. With 1 base clipped from V and 10 bases from J, the junction kept 5 bases outside the gene matches. CDR3 length: 15 amino acids.

The gene calls are TRBV2 and TRBJ1-1; D is possibly TRBD1 (5 bases). The CDR3 covers 15 residues. From germline, CDR1 is SNHLY and CDR2 FYNNEI. V lost 6 bases and J lost 7, with 21 bases in between. CDR3 bases: TGTGCCAGCAGCTTTAGAGAGGGGACCAATTTTGAAGCTTTCTTT. Translated: CASSFREGTNFEAFF.

The chain is built from TRBV7-9 and TRBJ1-5; TRBD1 aligns across 7 bases. From germline, CDR1 is SEHNR and CDR2 FQNEAQ (reference sequence). The CDR3 sequence is 16 residues long. V shed 2 bases, J shed 3 bases, and the junction held 7 bases outside the gene matches. CDR3 loop: CASSLNFQGDNQPQHF. CDR3 DNA sequence: TGTGCCAGCAGCTTAAATTTTCAGGGGGACAATCAGCCCCAGCATTTT. Full variable domain (outside the CDR3, taken from reference TRBV7-9 and TRBJ1-5): DTGVSQNPRHKITKRGQNVTFRCDPISEHNRLYWYRQTLGQGPEFLTYFQNEAQLEKSRLLSDRFSAERPKGSFSTLEIQRTEQGDSAMYLCASSLNFQGDNQPQHFGDGTRLSIL.

The J gene is TRBJ2-7, the V gene TRBV5-1; TRBD2 is a possible D gene (6 bases). This CDR3 has 15 residues. In germline, CDR1 is SGHRS, CDR2 YFSETQ. The germline V and J ends were trimmed by 4 bases and 3 bases, with 17 bases remaining between them. The CDR3 nucleotides are TGCGCCAGCAGCATATTGGGGGAGGATTACTACGAGCAGTACTTC. Its protein is CASSILGEDYYEQYF.

This clone was seen only a few times. CDR3 residues: CASSFTHSPLHF. The CDR3 nucleotides read TGTGCCAGCAGCTTTACACATTCACCCCTCCACTTT. This chain joins TRBV5-4 and TRBJ1-6, with no clear D. The CDR3 consists of 12 residues. V shed 2 bases and J shed 8 bases, with 5 bases lying between them. Germline CDR1 reads SGHNT; CDR2 reads YYREEE (reference sequence).

This clone was picked up a small number of times. The rearrangement links TRBV10-1 to TRBJ2-1, with 7 nucleotides matching TRBD1. This CDR3 contains 13 residues. Trimming removed 0 bases from V and 13 bases from J; junction bases left unmatched: 6. Per the germline V gene, CDR1 is WNHNN and CDR2 is SYGVQD (reference sequence). The CDR3: CASSESGGYNQFF. CDR3 nucleotide sequence: TGCGCCAGCAGTGAGTCAGGGGGCTATAACCAGTTCTTC.

For this clone: The same CDR3 is also encoded by other DNA sequences in this sample. This chain connects TRBV10-3 to TRBJ2-5; D not resolved. The CDR3 has 15 amino acids. CDR1 and CDR2 (germline): ENHRY, SYGVKD. V was pared by 6 bases and J by 2 bases, with 16 bases between. CDR3 region: CAIREYDGMQETQYF. CDR3 coding DNA: TGTGCCATCAGGGAATATGACGGAATGCAAGAGACCCAGTACTTC.

The V gene is TRBV7-9, the J gene TRBJ1-1; D possibly corresponds to TRBD1 (5 bases). V lost 2 bases and J 3 bases, leaving 13 bases between the germline ends. The germline gives CDR1 SEHNR, CDR2 FQNEAQ (reference sequence). CDR3 length equals 15 residues. The CDR3 DNA sequence: TGTGCCAGCAGCTTAACCCACCTCAGGGACACTGAAGCTTTCTTT. It yields the protein CASSLTHLRDTEAFF.

This sequence joins TRBV5-1 and TRBJ2-4, with D perhaps TRBD2 (6 bases). Germline CDR1 SGHRS, CDR2 YFSETQ. V lost 4 bases to trimming and J lost 0 bases, with 11 bases between them. CDR3 length: 15 amino acids. The CDR3 loop is CASSPSAGAKNIQYF. In DNA, the CDR3 is TGCGCCAGCAGCCCATCAGCGGGAGCCAAAAACATTCAGTACTTC.

The rearrangement uses TRBV7-6 and TRBJ1-4; possibly TRBD1 for D (5 bases). Germline lookup yields CDR1 SGHVS and CDR2 FNYEAQ. This CDR3 has 15 amino acids. V gave up 3 bases and J gave up 5 bases, with 13 bases separating them. The CDR3 sequence is CASSFSQGLNEKLFF. CDR3 sequence (DNA): TGTGCCAGCAGCTTCTCGCAGGGCCTCAATGAAAAACTGTTTTTT.

The rearrangement joins TRBV6-5 to TRBJ1-2; D is unresolved. The germline CDR1 and CDR2 sequences are MNHEY and SVGAGI. The V gene lost 6 bases and the J gene lost 2 bases, with 10 bases spanning the gap. This CDR3 is built from 13 residues. As DNA, the CDR3 is TGTGCCAGCAGCGGGGATCGAAACTATGGCTACACCTTC. Translating it yields CASSGDRNYGYTF.

The V call is TRBV30, the J call TRBJ2-7, with unresolved D. Germline assignment: CDR1 GTSNPN and CDR2 SVGIG (reference sequence). The CDR3 has 13 amino acids. With 7 bases removed from V and 9 bases from J, the gap between germline ends came to 22 bases. The CDR3 here is CALKPKRVDGQYF. CDR3 nucleotides: TGTGCCTTGAAGCCCAAACGGGTCGACGGGCAGTACTTC.

This chain uses TRBV19 with TRBJ1-4, with a possible D match to TRBD1 (5 bases). The germline V gene encodes CDR1 LNHDA and CDR2 SQIVND (reference sequence). Trimming took off 8 bases at V and 8 bases at J, with 21 bases between the two ends. This CDR3 contains 15 residues. CDR3 amino acids: CASPISGRDREKLFF. As DNA, the CDR3 is TGTGCCAGTCCGATTTCCGGCAGGGATCGCGAAAAACTGTTTTTT.

This clone was counted between two and nine times. V usage is TRBV15 and J usage is TRBJ2-4, with D uncertain. The CDR3 has 13 amino acids. The germline CDR1 and CDR2 sequences are LNHNV and YYDKDF (reference sequence). Trimming took 5 bases from V and 8 from J, leaving 13 bases between them. CDR3: CATSHLALHIQYF. CDR3 nucleotides: TGTGCCACCAGCCACTTGGCCTTACACATTCAGTACTTC.

This clone has only one observation. V usage is TRBV11-2 and J usage is TRBJ2-3; unclear D gene. The V gene lost 4 bases and the J gene lost 0 bases, with 14 bases spanning the gap. In germline, CDR1 is SGHAT, CDR2 FQNNGV. CDR3 length: 16 amino acids. The CDR3 protein is CASSYRVGFSTDTQYF. CDR3 in DNA: TGTGCCAGCAGCTACCGGGTGGGATTTAGCACAGATACGCAGTATTTT.

The chain is built from TRBV6-1 and TRBJ2-5; TRBD2 is a possible D gene (5 bases). V lost 10 bases and J lost 4, with 16 bases in between. Germline CDR1 MNHNS, CDR2 SASEGT. This CDR3 contains 13 residues. CDR3 loop: CATTPRESETQYF. CDR3 DNA sequence: TGTGCCACAACTCCCCGGGAATCAGAGACCCAGTACTTC.

This clone was seen more than once but under ten times. The CDR3 DNA is TGTGCCAGCAGTGACTTAGCGGCTTACAATGAGCAGTTCTTC. Translating gives CASSDLAAYNEQFF. This chain connects TRBV6-1 to TRBJ2-1; tentatively, D is TRBD2 (6 bases). This CDR3 is 14 amino acids long. Germline CDR1 and CDR2: MNHNS and SASEGT. V lost 3 bases to trimming and J lost 4 bases, with 10 bases between them.

The V and J genes are TRBV11-2 and TRBJ2-1; unclear D gene. V dropped 1 base and J dropped 0 bases, with 13 bases sitting between them. The germline V gene has CDR1 SGHAT and CDR2 FQNNGV. CDR3 length: 17 amino acids. DNA for the CDR3: TGTGCCAGCAGCTTAGTTGGTGGGAAGAGCTCCTACAATGAGCAGTTCTTC. Translating it yields CASSLVGGKSSYNEQFF. Full variable domain (missing parts from reference TRBV11-2 and TRBJ2-1): EAGVAQSPRYKIIEKRQSVAFWCNPISGHATLYWYQQILGQGPKLLIQFQNNGVVDDSQLPKDRFSAERLKGVDSTLKIQPAKLEDSAVYLCASSLVGGKSSYNEQFFGPGTRLTVL.

V usage is TRBV7-2 and J usage is TRBJ2-1; possibly TRBD1 or TRBD2 for D (5 bases each). Trimming cost V 1 base and J 2 bases, with 12 bases left between them. CDR3 length: 16 amino acids. From germline, CDR1 is SGHTA and CDR2 FQGNSA. CDR3 amino acids: CASSLEGAGTYNEQFF. CDR3 coding DNA: TGTGCCAGCAGCTTAGAGGGAGCAGGGACCTACAATGAGCAGTTCTTC.

The chain has TRBV29-1 and TRBJ1-1, with D tentatively TRBD1 (5 bases). Germline-derived CDR1 and CDR2 are SQVTM and ANQGSEA. This CDR3 comprises 12 residues. Between the trimmed V and J ends, which lost 7 bases and 1 base, there was a span of 10 bases. The CDR3 DNA is TGCAGCGCCACCGGACAGAACACTGAAGCTTTCTTT. Translated: CSATGQNTEAFF.

This sequence joins TRBV28 and TRBJ1-6; 9 bases fit TRBD1. CDR3 size: 20 residues. Trimming cost V 3 bases and J 2 bases; bases outside gene matches: 14. Germline CDR1 MDHEN, CDR2 SYDVKM. The CDR3 sequence is CASSLGVTNRGRTYNSPLHF. The CDR3 coding sequence is TGTGCCAGCAGTTTGGGCGTCACTAACAGGGGGCGCACCTATAATTCACCCCTCCACTTT.

This clone was seen only a few times. The J gene is TRBJ2-1, the V gene TRBV7-2; 10 nucleotides align to TRBD2. V lost 3 bases, J lost 4 bases, and 6 bases stayed unmatched. This CDR3 has 16 residues. CDR1 is SGHTA, CDR2 FQGNSA, per germline. The CDR3 bases are TGTGCCAGCAGCTTGGGTATAGCGGGGGGTTACAATGAGCAGTTCTTC. This codes for CASSLGIAGGYNEQFF.

There are a few counts of this clone. The rearrangement links TRBV19 to TRBJ1-2, with 11 bases matching TRBD1. The germline V gene encodes CDR1 LNHDA and CDR2 SQIVND (reference sequence). The CDR3 is 13 residues long. Trimming cost V 5 bases and J 8 bases; bases outside gene matches: 4. The CDR3 loop reads CASSGQGARGYTF. CDR3 bases: TGTGCCAGTAGTGGACAGGGGGCAAGGGGCTACACCTTC.

The chain recombines TRBV5-5 with TRBJ1-3, with D tentatively TRBD1 (5 bases). V was cut by 1 base and J by 2 bases, with 13 bases left in between. The CDR3 length is 16 residues. The germline CDR1 and CDR2 sequences are SGHKS and YYEKEE (reference sequence). The DNA for the CDR3 is TGTGCCAGCAGCTTGCGTCCGGGACCCACTGGAAACACCATATATTTT. Its protein product is CASSLRPGPTGNTIYF.

There are a few counts of this clone. The chain links TRBV16 to TRBJ1-5; D gene unclear. From germline, CDR1 is KGHSY and CDR2 FQNENV. There are 13 residues in the CDR3. The V and J ends lost 4 bases and 3 bases respectively, with 7 bases between them. The CDR3: CASSRFANQPQHF. In DNA form, the CDR3 reads TGTGCCAGCAGCCGGTTCGCCAATCAGCCCCAGCATTTT.

This clone rates as medium-sized (0.01 to 0.1%). This sequence joins TRBV11-2 and TRBJ2-7; D is uncertain. The CDR3 extends over 14 amino acids. Germline CDR1 and CDR2: SGHAT and FQNNGV. V was trimmed by 3 bases and J by 0 bases, leaving 9 bases between them. CDR3 sequence (DNA): TGTGCCAGCAGCTTCGGCGGTCCCTCCTACGAGCAGTACGTC. This codes for CASSFGGPSYEQYV.